Described below is a single T cell receptor (beta chain) sequence and its context. Its antigen is unknown. The sample comes from a study of blood T cells in healthy people across ages. Study results and limitations: TCR beta diversity correlated strongly with naive T cell percentage. The study lacked donor CMV status, which possibly confounded expanded clonotype changes. Among T cells, TCR beta diversity per million cells dropped roughly linearly as age rose.

Trimming left V 3 bases short and J 4 bases short, with 16 bases between. The length of the CDR3 is 16 residues. Germline loops: CDR1 LNHNV, CDR2 YYDKDF (reference sequence). Primers used in a second PCR of about 7 to 12 cycles were a sample-barcoded 5' primer and a J-beta primer mix. A tag from a template-switch adaptor with 12 random nucleotides marked each cDNA molecule. In TCRdb, the 5' RACE reads were re-called with MiXCR into one record per CDR3 protein. The data contain some 920,000 distinct CDR3 sequences, roughly 50% of them singletons. This chain connects TRBV15 to TRBJ2-1; D might be TRBD2 (6 bases). The receptor was derived from a woman aged 60 to 75 in good health. Sequencing was done on a sample of blood. CDR3 amino acids: CATSSPMGGTYNEQFF. Here the CDR3 DNA reads TGTGCCACCAGCAGTCCTATGGGGGGTACGTACAATGAGCAGTTCTTC.